This T cell receptor (beta chain) was sequenced for a study of human versus mouse CDR3 diversity and MHC coevolution. Overall study context: Reported immunoSEQ sensitivity was one in 200,000 T cells, with reduced amplification bias. The study's findings and limits: Among all groups, most of the three human donors showed least clonal inequality.

This CDR3 comprises 12 residues. Trimming pared 4 bases from V and 5 bases from J, leaving 9 bases between. Germline assignment: CDR1 SGHRS and CDR2 YFSETQ. Produced via immunoSEQ multiplex PCR; TCRdb's table is partial and in-frame only. The table records fewer than 100,000 clones, around 93% of them present only once. Note on this clone: Antigen specificity is unknown.

Cells were CD45RO-negative CD62L-positive naive CD4 T cells sorted from PBMCs. The material sequenced was naive CD4+ T cells from blood. Subset noted: CD45RO-negative CD62L-positive naive CD4 T cells. The rearrangement links TRBV5-1 to TRBJ1-1; no reliable D call. The TCR sequence derives from a person aged 25 to 75 in good health. This CDR3 is CASSPPGTEAFF. In nucleotides, the CDR3 is TGCGCCAGCAGCCCCCCGGGGACTGAAGCTTTCTTT.